The rows below give T cell receptor beta chains drawn from one sample of a study of blood T cell repertoires in COVID-19. The protocol was immunoSEQ multiplex PCR, while the TCRdb copy is restricted to in-frame clones and leaves out a portion. The table includes roughly 140,000 clones, around 84% detected once. Sequenced material: peripheral blood. These receptors were taken from a human donor in a cohort sampled during active COVID-19. The CDR3 runs from the conserved cysteine through the conserved F or W. A D gene is named only where the DNA matches it firmly. A row's size may be missing; if present it is once, few, many or a size class.

J: TRBJ2-1
D: TRBD2
size: -
V: TRBV9
DNA: TGTGCCAGCAGCCCCCAGAGTGCTAGCGGGAGGAATGAGCAGTTCTTC
CDR3: CASSPQSASGRNEQFF

J: TRBJ2-3
D: -
size: once
V: TRBV7-9
DNA: TGTGCCAGCAGCTGGAGGGACTTTACAGATACGCAGTATTTT
CDR3: CASSWRDFTDTQYF

J: TRBJ1-5
D: TRBD1
size: -
V: TRBV10-3
DNA: TGTGCCATCAGTGATGGGACAGGGGTGAATCAGCCCCAGCATTTT
CDR3: CAISDGTGVNQPQHF

J: TRBJ2-5
D: TRBD1
size: -
V: TRBV5-8
DNA: TGTGCCAGCAGCTCAGGACAGGGAAGGCACCAAGAGACCCAGTACTTC
CDR3: CASSSGQGRHQETQYF

J: TRBJ2-7
D: -
size: -
V: TRBV5-1
DNA: TGCGCCAGCAGCCCCGGACTATTAAACTACGAGCAGTACTTC
CDR3: CASSPGLLNYEQYF

J: TRBJ1-1
D: -
size: -
V: TRBV28
DNA: TGTGCCAGCAGTTCGGGGGGGGTGGACACTGAAGCTTTCTTT
CDR3: CASSSGGVDTEAFF

J: TRBJ1-2
D: -
size: -
V: TRBV11-2
DNA: TGTGCCAGCAGCTTTGCAGGGGAGCAGGCTGGCTACACCTTC
CDR3: CASSFAGEQAGYTF

J: TRBJ2-1
D: -
size: -
V: TRBV5-5
DNA: TGTGCCAGCAACCACCTCGGAGAAGCGGTGGGTGAGCAGTTCTTC
CDR3: CASNHLGEAVGEQFF

J: TRBJ2-7
D: -
size: few
V: TRBV3-1/TRBV3-2
DNA: TGTGCCAGCAGCCAAGAGGGCCTGTCCCTGCAGTACTTC
CDR3: CASSQEGLSLQYF

J: TRBJ2-3
D: -
size: few
V: TRBV15
DNA: TGTGCCACCAGCAAACTAGTTACAGATACGCAGTATTTT
CDR3: CATSKLVTDTQYF

J: TRBJ2-1
D: -
size: -
V: TRBV7-9
DNA: TGTGCCAGCAGCGCCAGGGAAATGGGGCAGTTCTTC
CDR3: CASSAREMGQFF

J: TRBJ2-5
D: -
size: -
V: TRBV19
DNA: TGTGCCAGTAGTATTTGGGAGTCAGAGACCCAGTACTTC
CDR3: CASSIWESETQYF

J: TRBJ2-2
D: -
size: few
V: TRBV11-2
DNA: TGTGCCAGCAGCCCCCGGGACACCTTCACCGGGGAGCTGTTTTTT
CDR3: CASSPRDTFTGELFF

J: TRBJ2-7
D: -
size: -
V: TRBV12-3/TRBV12-4
DNA: TGTGCCAGCAGTTCGAACAGCCACGAGCAGTACTTC
CDR3: CASSSNSHEQYF

J: TRBJ1-2
D: -
size: -
V: TRBV21-1
DNA: TGTGCCAGCAGCAAAGTCACGCGGGGGCTGTATGGCTACACCTTC
CDR3: CASSKVTRGLYGYTF

J: TRBJ1-5
D: -
size: -
V: TRBV27
DNA: TGTGCCAGCAGTCCCTGGGACAATAGCAATCAGCCCCAGCATTTT
CDR3: CASSPWDNSNQPQHF

J: TRBJ2-3
D: TRBD2
size: -
V: TRBV9
DNA: TGTGCCAGCAGCGCTAGCGGGAGGGAAGATACGCAGTATTTT
CDR3: CASSASGREDTQYF

J: TRBJ1-3
D: -
size: -
V: TRBV7-8
DNA: TGTGCCAGCAGCTTACAGGGGTTCGGAAACACCATATATTTT
CDR3: CASSLQGFGNTIYF

J: TRBJ1-1
D: -
size: once
V: TRBV28
DNA: TGTGCCAGCAGTTCCACCTACCCGAACACTGAAGCTTTCTTT
CDR3: CASSSTYPNTEAFF

J: TRBJ1-1
D: TRBD1
size: once
V: TRBV4-2
DNA: TGTGCCAGCAGCCAAGACGACAGGGCGAACACTGAAGCTTTCTTT
CDR3: CASSQDDRANTEAFF

J: TRBJ1-2
D: TRBD1
size: -
V: TRBV28
DNA: TGTGCCAGCAGTCCGGACAGGCGACCCTATGGCTACACCTTC
CDR3: CASSPDRRPYGYTF

J: TRBJ1-2
D: -
size: -
V: TRBV6-6
DNA: TGTGCCAGCAGTCAAGAGTATGGCTACACCTTC
CDR3: CASSQEYGYTF

J: TRBJ1-6
D: TRBD1
size: -
V: TRBV2
DNA: TGTGCCAGCAGTGAACTGAGACAGGGGGACTATAATTCACCCCTCCACTTT
CDR3: CASSELRQGDYNSPLHF

J: TRBJ2-1
D: -
size: -
V: TRBV10-3
DNA: TGTGCCATCAGTGACGGGTACAATGAGCAGTTCTTC
CDR3: CAISDGYNEQFF

J: TRBJ2-2
D: -
size: -
V: TRBV5-1
DNA: TGCGCCAGCAGCTTGGATAGTATGAACACCGGGGAGCTGTTTTTT
CDR3: CASSLDSMNTGELFF